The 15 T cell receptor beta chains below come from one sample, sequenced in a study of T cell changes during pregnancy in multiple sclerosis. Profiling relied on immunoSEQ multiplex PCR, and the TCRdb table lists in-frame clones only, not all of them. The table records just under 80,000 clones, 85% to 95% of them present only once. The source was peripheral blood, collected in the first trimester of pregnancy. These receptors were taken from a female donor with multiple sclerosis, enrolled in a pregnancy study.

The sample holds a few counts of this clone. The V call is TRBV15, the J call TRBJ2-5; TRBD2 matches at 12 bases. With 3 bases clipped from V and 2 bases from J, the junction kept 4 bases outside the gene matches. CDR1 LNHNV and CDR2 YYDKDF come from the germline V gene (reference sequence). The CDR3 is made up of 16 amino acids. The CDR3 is CATSSITSGGQETQYF. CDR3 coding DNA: TGTGCCACCAGCAGTATCACTAGCGGGGGGCAAGAGACCCAGTACTTC.

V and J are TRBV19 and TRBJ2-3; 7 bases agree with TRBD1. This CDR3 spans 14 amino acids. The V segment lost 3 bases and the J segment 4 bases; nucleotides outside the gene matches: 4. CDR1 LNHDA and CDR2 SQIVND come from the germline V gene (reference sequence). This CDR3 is CASSMDRKSDTQYF. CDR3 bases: TGTGCCAGTAGTATGGACAGGAAATCAGATACGCAGTATTTT.

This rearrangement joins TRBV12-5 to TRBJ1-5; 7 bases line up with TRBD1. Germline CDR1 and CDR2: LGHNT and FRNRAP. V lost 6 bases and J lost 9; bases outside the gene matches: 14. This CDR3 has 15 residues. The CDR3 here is CASGVTTGPSGPQHF. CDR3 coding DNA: TGTGCTAGTGGAGTTACGACAGGGCCTTCGGGGCCCCAGCATTTT.

This CDR3 reads CASSWRTGPVLTF. CDR3 in DNA: TGTGCCAGCAGCTGGAGGACCGGGCCCGTCCTGACTTTC. The chain couples TRBV7-2 to TRBJ2-6; perhaps TRBD2 as D (5 bases). The CDR3 is 13 residues long. Germline V gives CDR1 SGHTA, CDR2 FQGNSA. Trimming took 4 bases from V and 12 from J, leaving 13 bases between them. The complete variable domain, with remaining parts taken from reference TRBV7-2 and TRBJ2-6, reads GAGVSQSPSNKVTEKGKDVELRCDPISGHTALYWYRQSLGQGLEFLIYFQGNSAPDKSGLPSDRFSAERTGGSVSTLTIQRTQQEDSAVYLCASSWRTGPVLTFGAGSRLTVL.

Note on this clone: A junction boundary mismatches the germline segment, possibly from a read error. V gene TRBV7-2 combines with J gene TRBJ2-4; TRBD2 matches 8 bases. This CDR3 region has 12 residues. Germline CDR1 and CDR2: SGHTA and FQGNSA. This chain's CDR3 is CASSLGGGGLKF. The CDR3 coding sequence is TGTGCCAGCAGCTTAGGGGGCGGGGGGCTAAAATTC.

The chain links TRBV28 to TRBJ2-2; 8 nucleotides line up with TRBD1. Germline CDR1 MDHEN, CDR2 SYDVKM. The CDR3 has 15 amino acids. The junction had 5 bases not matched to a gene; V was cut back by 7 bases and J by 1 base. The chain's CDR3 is CASTPGTGNTGELFF. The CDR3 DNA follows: TGTGCCAGCACTCCCGGGACAGGGAACACCGGGGAGCTGTTTTTT.

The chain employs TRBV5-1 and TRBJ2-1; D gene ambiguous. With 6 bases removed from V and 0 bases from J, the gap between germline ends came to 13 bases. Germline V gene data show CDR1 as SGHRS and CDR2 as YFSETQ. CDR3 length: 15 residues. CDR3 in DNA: TGCGCCAGCACCCCATCTCTGAGCTCCTACAATGAGCAGTTCTTC. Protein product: CASTPSLSSYNEQFF. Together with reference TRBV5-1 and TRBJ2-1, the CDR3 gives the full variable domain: KAGVTQTPRYLIKTRGQQVTLSCSPISGHRSVSWYQQTPGQGLQFLFEYFSETQRNKGNFPGRFSGRQFSNSRSEMNVSTLELGDSALYLCASTPSLSSYNEQFFGPGTRLTVL.

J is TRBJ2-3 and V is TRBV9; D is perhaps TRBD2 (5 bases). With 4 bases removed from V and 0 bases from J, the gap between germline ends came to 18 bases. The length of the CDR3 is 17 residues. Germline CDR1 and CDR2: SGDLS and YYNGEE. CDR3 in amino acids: CASSRVGGGLSTDTQYF. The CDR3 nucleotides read TGTGCCAGCAGCAGAGTAGGAGGCGGGCTCAGCACAGATACGCAGTATTTT.

This CDR3 is CASSSRDRGITNEKLFF. CDR3 coding DNA: TGTGCCAGCAGCTCCCGGGACAGGGGTATAACTAATGAAAAACTGTTTTTT. The rearrangement links TRBV5-6 to TRBJ1-4; 10 bases fit TRBD1. The V gene's germline CDR1 is SGHDT and CDR2 YYEEEE. With V trimmed by 3 bases and J by 1 base, 6 bases remained unmatched. The CDR3 sequence is 17 residues long.

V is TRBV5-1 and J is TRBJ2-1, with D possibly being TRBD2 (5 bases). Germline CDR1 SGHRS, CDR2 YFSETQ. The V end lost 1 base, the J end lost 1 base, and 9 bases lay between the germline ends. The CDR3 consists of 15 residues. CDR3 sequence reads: CASSLRGPSYNEQFF. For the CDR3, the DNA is TGCGCCAGCAGCTTGCGGGGTCCGTCCTACAATGAGCAGTTCTTC.

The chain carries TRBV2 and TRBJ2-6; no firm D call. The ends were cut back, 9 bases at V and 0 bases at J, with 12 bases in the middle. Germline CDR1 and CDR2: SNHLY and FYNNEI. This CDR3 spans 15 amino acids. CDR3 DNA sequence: TGTGCCAGTCTACCAACGGGCTCTGGGGCCAACGTCCTGACTTTC. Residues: CASLPTGSGANVLTF.

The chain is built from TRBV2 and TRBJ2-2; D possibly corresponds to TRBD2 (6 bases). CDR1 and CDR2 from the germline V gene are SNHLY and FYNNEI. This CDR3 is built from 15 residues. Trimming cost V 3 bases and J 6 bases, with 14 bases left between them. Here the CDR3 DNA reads TGTGCCAGCAGTGAGGTACCACCGGGAGCCGGGGAGCTGTTTTTT. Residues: CASSEVPPGAGELFF. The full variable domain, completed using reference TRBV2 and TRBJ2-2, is EPEVTQTPSHQVTQMGQEVILRCVPISNHLYFYWYRQILGQKVEFLVSFYNNEISEKSEIFDDQFSVERPDGSNFTLKIRSTKLEDSAMYFCASSEVPPGAGELFFGEGSRLTVL.

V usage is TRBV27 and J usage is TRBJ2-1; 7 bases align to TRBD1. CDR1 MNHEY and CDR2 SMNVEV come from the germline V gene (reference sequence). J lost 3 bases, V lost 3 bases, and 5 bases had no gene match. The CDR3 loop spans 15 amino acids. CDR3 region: CASSLRRQGYNEQFF. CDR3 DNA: TGTGCCAGCAGTTTGAGGAGACAGGGCTACAATGAGCAGTTCTTC.

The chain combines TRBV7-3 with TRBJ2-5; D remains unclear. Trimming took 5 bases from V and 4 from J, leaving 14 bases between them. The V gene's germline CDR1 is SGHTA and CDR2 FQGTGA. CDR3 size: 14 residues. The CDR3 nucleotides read TGTGCCAGCAGCCCCTCCGGAGATGCAGAGACCCAGTACTTC. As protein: CASSPSGDAETQYF. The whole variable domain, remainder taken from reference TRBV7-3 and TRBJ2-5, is GAGVSQTPSNKVTEKGKYVELRCDPISGHTALYWYRQSLGQGPEFLIYFQGTGAADDSGLPNDRFFAVRPEGSVSTLKIQRTERGDSAVYLCASSPSGDAETQYFGPGTRLLVL.

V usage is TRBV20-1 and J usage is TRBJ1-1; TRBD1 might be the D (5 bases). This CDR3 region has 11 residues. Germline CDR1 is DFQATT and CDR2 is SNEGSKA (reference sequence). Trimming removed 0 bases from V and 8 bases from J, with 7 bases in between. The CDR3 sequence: CSARDDSEAFF. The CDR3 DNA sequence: TGCAGTGCTAGAGATGACAGCGAAGCTTTCTTT.